This T cell receptor beta chain was identified during a study of CD8+CD57+ T cells in acquired aplastic anemia. For the study at large: Yields of DNA that came from sorted CD4+ and CD8+ cells averaged roughly 3 ug.

Genomic DNA acted as the template from which TCR beta VDJ combination and CDR3 sequence profiling were carried out. TCRdb independently ran MiXCR on the reads; one entry per CDR3 protein. The sample consists of under 350,000 distinct CDR3 sequences, approximately 58% of them appearing once. The CDR3 extends over 16 amino acids. Germline V CDR1 and CDR2: SGHRS, YFSETQ. Details on this clonotype: A read error may produce the germline difference seen at one junction end.

Flow cytometry had shown expanded CD8+CD57+ cells in the patients chosen for sequencing. The sequenced sample was sorted CD4+, CD8+, or CD8+CD57+ T cells (not recorded which) from PBMCs. This clonotype was obtained from a human donor with aplastic anemia. The V gene is TRBV5-1, the J gene TRBJ2-1; a weak D match, TRBD1 (7 bases). CDR3 residues: CASSPSSRGAYNEQFF. The CDR3 DNA sequence: TGTGCCAGCAGCCCCTCTAGCAGGGGGGCCTACAATGAGCAGTTCTTC. The full variable domain, its missing parts supplied by reference TRBV5-1 and TRBJ2-1, is KAGVTQTPRYLIKTRGQQVTLSCSPISGHRSVSWYQQTPGQGLQFLFEYFSETQRNKGNFPGRFSGRQFSNSRSEMNVSTLELGDSALYLCASSPSSRGAYNEQFFGPGTRLTVL.